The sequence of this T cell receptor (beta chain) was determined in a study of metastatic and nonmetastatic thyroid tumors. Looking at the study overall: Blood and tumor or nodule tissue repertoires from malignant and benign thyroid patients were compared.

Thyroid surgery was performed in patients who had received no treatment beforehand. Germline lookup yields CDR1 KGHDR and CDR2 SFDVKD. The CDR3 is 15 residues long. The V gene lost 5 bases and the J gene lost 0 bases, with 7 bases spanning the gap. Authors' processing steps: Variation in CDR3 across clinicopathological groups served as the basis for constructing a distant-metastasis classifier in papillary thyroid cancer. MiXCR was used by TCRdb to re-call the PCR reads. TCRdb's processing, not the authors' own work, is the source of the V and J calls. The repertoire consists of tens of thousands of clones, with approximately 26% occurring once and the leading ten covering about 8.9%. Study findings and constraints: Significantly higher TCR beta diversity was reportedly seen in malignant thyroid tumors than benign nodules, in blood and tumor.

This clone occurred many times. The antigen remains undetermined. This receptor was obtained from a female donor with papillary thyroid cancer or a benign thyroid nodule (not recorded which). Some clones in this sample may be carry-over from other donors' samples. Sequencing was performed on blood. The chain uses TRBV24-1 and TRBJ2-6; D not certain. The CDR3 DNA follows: TGTGCCACCAGTGGATGGTCCTCTGGGGCCAACGTCCTGACTTTC. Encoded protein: CATSGWSSGANVLTF.